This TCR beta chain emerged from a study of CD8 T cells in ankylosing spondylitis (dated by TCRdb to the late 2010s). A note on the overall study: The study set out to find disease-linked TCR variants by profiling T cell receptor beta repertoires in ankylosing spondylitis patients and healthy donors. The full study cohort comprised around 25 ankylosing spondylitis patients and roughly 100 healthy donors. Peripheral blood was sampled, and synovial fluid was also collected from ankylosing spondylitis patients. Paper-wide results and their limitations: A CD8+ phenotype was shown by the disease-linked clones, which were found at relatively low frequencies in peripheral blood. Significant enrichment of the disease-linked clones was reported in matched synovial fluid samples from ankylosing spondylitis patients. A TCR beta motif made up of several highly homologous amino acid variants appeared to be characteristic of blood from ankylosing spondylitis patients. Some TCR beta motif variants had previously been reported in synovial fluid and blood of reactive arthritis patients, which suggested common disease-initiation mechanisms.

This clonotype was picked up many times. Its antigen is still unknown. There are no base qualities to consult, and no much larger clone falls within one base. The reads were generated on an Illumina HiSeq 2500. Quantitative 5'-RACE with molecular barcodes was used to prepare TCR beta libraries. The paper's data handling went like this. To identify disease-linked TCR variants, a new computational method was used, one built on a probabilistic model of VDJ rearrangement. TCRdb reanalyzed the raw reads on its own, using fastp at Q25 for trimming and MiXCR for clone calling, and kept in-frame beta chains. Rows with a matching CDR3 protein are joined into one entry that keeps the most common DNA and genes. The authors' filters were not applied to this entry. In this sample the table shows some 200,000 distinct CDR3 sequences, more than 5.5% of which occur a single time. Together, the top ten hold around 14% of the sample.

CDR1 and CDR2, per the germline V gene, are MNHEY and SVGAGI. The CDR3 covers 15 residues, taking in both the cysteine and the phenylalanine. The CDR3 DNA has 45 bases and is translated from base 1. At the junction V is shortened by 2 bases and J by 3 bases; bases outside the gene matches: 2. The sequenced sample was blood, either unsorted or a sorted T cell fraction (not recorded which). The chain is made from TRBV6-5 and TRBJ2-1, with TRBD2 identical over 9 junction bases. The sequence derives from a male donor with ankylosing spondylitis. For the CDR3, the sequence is CASSYLAGNYNEQFF. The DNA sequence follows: TGTGCCAGCAGTTACCTAGCGGGAAACTACAATGAGCAGTTCTTC.